This T cell receptor beta chain came from a study of T cells after yellow fever vaccination. Germline loops: CDR1 ENHRY, CDR2 SYGVKD. The CDR3 consists of 11 residues. Trimming stripped 5 bases from V and 6 bases from J, with 8 bases between. This clonotype has a handful of counts. One entry per CDR3 protein results from TCRdb running MiXCR on the 5' RACE reads. The sample shows about 230,000 distinct CDR3 sequences, 5.5% to 8.5% of them seen only once. The sample in question was CD4+ T cells sorted from PBMCs, obtained on the day of the yellow fever booster vaccination. This chain links TRBV10-3 with TRBJ2-7; D is undetermined. The receptor's source is a man aged 30 to 45 who received the YFV17D yellow fever vaccine. CDR3 in amino acids: CAISPASEQYF. The CDR3 coding sequence is TGTGCCATCAGTCCCGCGAGCGAGCAGTACTTC.